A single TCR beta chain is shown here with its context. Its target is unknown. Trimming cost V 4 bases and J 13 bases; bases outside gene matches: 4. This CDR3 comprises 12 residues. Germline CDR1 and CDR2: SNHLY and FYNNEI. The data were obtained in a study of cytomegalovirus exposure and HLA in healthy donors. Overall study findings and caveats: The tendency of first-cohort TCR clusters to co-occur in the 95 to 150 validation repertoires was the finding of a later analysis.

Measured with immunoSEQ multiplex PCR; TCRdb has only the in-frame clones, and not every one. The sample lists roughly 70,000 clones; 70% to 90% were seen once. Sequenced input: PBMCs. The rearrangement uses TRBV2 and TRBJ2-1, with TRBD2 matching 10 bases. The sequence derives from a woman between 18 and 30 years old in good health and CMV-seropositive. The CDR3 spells CASSAPSGRQFF. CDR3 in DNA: TGTGCCAGCAGTGCCCCTAGCGGGAGACAGTTCTTC.